Following are 15 T cell receptor beta chains from one sample sequenced in a study of T cells after yellow fever vaccination. TCRdb ran MiXCR on the 5' RACE reads and lists one entry per CDR3 protein. This table holds approximately 120,000 distinct CDR3 sequences, more than 7.5% found once. The source was CD8+ T cells sorted from PBMCs, collected on the day of the yellow fever booster vaccination. The source of these receptors is a man aged 18 to 29 who received the YFV17D yellow fever vaccine.

This clonotype was detected only a few times. The chain joins TRBV12-3 or TRBV12-4 to TRBJ1-5, with 11 bases identical to TRBD1. The CDR3 is 14 amino acids. V shed 6 bases and J 6 bases; nucleotides not matched to a gene: 4. The CDR3 coding sequence is TGTGCCAGCAGCGCGGGACAGGGGGTTCAGCCCCAGCATTTT. This encodes CASSAGQGVQPQHF.

V is TRBV4-1 and J is TRBJ1-6; 8 bases agree with TRBD1. This CDR3 has 18 residues. CDR1 is MGHRA and CDR2 is YSYEKL in the germline V gene. V dropped 4 bases and J dropped 3; count of bases not matched to a gene: 11. The CDR3 region is CASSLLPLDRDYNSPLHF. CDR3 nucleotides: TGCGCCAGCAGCCTCCTCCCCCTGGACAGGGACTATAATTCACCCCTCCACTTT.

The V gene is TRBV19, the J gene TRBJ2-5; 8 positions agree with TRBD2. This CDR3 has 17 residues. V was clipped by 4 bases and J by 4 bases; unmatched bases: 14. Germline CDR1 LNHDA, CDR2 SQIVND (reference sequence). The CDR3 region has the DNA TGTGCCAGTAGTAAAGCCCCTGGACTAGCCTGGGGAGAGACCCAGTACTTC. It specifies CASSKAPGLAWGETQYF.

This clonotype was found a few times. V usage is TRBV6-2 or TRBV6-3 and J usage is TRBJ1-6, with 7 bases lining up with TRBD1. Trimming at V came to 7 bases and at J to 12 bases, leaving 21 bases not matched to a gene. In germline, CDR1 is MNHEY, CDR2 SVGEGT. This CDR3 contains 17 residues. CDR3 DNA sequence: TGTGCCAGCACCATACTCCAGACAGGGCCGCGTGCTCAACCCCTCCACTTT. It codes for CASTILQTGPRAQPLHF.

CDR3 loop: CASMMLRSNQPQHF. The CDR3 DNA reads TGTGCCAGTATGATGCTAAGAAGCAATCAGCCCCAGCATTTT. The chain carries TRBV19 and TRBJ1-5; no clear D. The ends were cut back, 7 bases at V and 1 base at J, with 11 bases in the middle. Germline-derived CDR1 and CDR2 are LNHDA and SQIVND (reference sequence). The CDR3 covers 14 residues.

The table lists this clonotype with many counts. The chain carries TRBV4-1 and TRBJ1-5; D unresolved. V was shortened by 0 bases and J by 1 base, with 7 bases between the two germline ends. The CDR3 runs to 15 residues. From germline, CDR1 is MGHRA and CDR2 YSYEKL. CDR3 sequence: CASSQDGLSNQPQHF. As DNA, the CDR3 is TGCGCCAGCAGCCAAGATGGTTTGAGCAATCAGCCCCAGCATTTT.

This chain links TRBV9 with TRBJ2-2, with D maybe TRBD2 (5 bases). Germline V gives CDR1 SGDLS, CDR2 YYNGEE. The CDR3 has 15 residues. V was shortened by 0 bases and J by 4 bases, with 10 bases between the two germline ends. The CDR3 DNA follows: TGTGCCAGCAGCGTAGAGTCGGGAACCACCGGGGAGCTGTTTTTT. This translates into CASSVESGTTGELFF.

There are a few counts of this clonotype. The CDR3 bases are TGTGCCAGTACCGGGACAGGGGGACTTTTCTATGGCTACACCTTC. Translation gives CASTGTGGLFYGYTF. The chain links TRBV19 to TRBJ1-2, with TRBD1 matching 11 bases. With V trimmed by 7 bases and J by 4 bases, 8 bases remained unmatched. The CDR3 has 15 residues. Germline lookup yields CDR1 LNHDA and CDR2 SQIVND (reference sequence).

This clonotype was seen a handful of times. The chain uses TRBV6-1 and TRBJ1-1; D gene uncertain. V was clipped by 5 bases and J by 3 bases, with 13 bases between them. This CDR3 has 14 residues. Germline lookup yields CDR1 MNHNS and CDR2 SASEGT. CDR3 amino acids: CASSYSHGYTEAFF. Here the CDR3 DNA reads TGTGCCAGCAGTTACTCTCATGGGTACACTGAAGCTTTCTTT.

The rearrangement joins TRBV7-2 to TRBJ1-2; tentative D call: TRBD1 (5 bases). This CDR3 spans 16 amino acids. Germline V gene lookup returns CDR1 SGHTA and CDR2 FQGNSA. V was shortened by 4 bases and J by 2 bases, with 17 bases between the two germline ends. The CDR3, as DNA: TGTGCCAGCAGCTATGGGGGTGGGAGGGAAAACTATGGCTACACCTTC. It translates to CASSYGGGRENYGYTF.

This clonotype was picked up many times. CDR3 bases: TGTGCCAGCAGTCTTATACAGATGCCTAACTATGGCTACACCTTC. Its translation: CASSLIQMPNYGYTF. The chain joins TRBV5-5 to TRBJ1-2; D gene uncertain. CDR1 and CDR2 (germline): SGHKS, YYEKEE (reference sequence). This CDR3 region has 15 residues. V dropped 5 bases and J dropped 0 bases, with 14 bases sitting between them.

This clonotype was detected only a few times. This chain joins TRBV5-6 and TRBJ2-1; 11 bases line up with TRBD1. Germline values: CDR1 SGHDT, CDR2 YYEEEE. This CDR3 has 16 residues. The J segment lost 8 bases and the V segment lost 1 base, leaving 8 bases of the junction unmatched. CDR3 in amino acids: CASSLLGQGGPYEQFF. The CDR3 region has the DNA TGTGCCAGCAGCTTGCTGGGACAGGGGGGGCCATATGAGCAGTTCTTC.

The chain carries TRBV12-3 or TRBV12-4 and TRBJ1-5, with a tentative D call TRBD1 (5 bases). Trimming stripped 1 base from V and 5 bases from J, with 15 bases between. This CDR3 is 16 amino acids long. This CDR3 reads CASSLGLWGLDQPQHF. The CDR3 bases are TGTGCCAGCAGTTTAGGGCTGTGGGGGTTAGATCAGCCCCAGCATTTT.

The V and J genes are TRBV7-9 and TRBJ2-1, with 8 bases matching TRBD2. Germline CDR1 and CDR2: SEHNR and FQNEAQ (reference sequence). This CDR3 region has 15 residues. V trimming: 5 bases; J trimming: 8 bases; junction bases outside the gene matches: 11. The CDR3 spells CASSLDTTSADEQFF. The DNA of the CDR3 is TGTGCCAGCAGCCTTGACACGACTAGCGCAGATGAGCAGTTCTTC. The full variable domain, with the rest looked up from reference TRBV7-9 and TRBJ2-1, is DTGVSQNPRHKITKRGQNVTFRCDPISEHNRLYWYRQTLGQGPEFLTYFQNEAQLEKSRLLSDRFSAERPKGSFSTLEIQRTEQGDSAMYLCASSLDTTSADEQFFGPGTRLTVL.

The chain recombines TRBV4-3 with TRBJ1-1; D is unclear. CDR3 length equals 12 residues. Per the germline V gene, CDR1 is LGHNA and CDR2 is YSLEER. The V gene lost 8 bases and the J gene lost 3 bases, with 10 bases spanning the gap. Here the CDR3 reads CASVYVHTEAFF. The CDR3, as DNA: TGCGCCAGCGTTTATGTTCACACTGAAGCTTTCTTT.